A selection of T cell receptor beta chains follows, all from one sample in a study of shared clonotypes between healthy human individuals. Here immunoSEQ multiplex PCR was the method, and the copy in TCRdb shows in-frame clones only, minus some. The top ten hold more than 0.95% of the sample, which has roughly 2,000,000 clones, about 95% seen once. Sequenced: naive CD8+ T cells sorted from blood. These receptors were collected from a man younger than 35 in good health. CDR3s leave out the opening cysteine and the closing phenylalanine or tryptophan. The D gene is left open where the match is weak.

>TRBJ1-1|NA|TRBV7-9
ASSLGATLGAF
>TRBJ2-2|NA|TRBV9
ASSVAGQIRGPGELF
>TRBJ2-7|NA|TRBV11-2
ASSSGGGAGQQY
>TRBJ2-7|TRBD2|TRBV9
ASSLSGGASEQY
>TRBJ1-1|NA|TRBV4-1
ASSLPGRATEAF
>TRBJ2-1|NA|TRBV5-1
ASSWAGAPEEQF
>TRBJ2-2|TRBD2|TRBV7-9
ASSYYPGLAGFTGELF
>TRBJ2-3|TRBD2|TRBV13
ASSIGTSGDADTQY
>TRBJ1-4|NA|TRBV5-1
ASSLEGNYGEKLF
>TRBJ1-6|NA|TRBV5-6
ASSLYDSPLH
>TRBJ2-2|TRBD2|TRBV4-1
ASSPWEGNTGELF
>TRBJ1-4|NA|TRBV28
ASSFYEKLF
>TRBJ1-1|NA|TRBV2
ASSRALNTEAF
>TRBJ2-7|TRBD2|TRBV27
ASSFSSGTRSYEQY
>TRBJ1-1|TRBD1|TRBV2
ASSEESAGGVTEAF
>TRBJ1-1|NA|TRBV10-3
AISGGQGSANTEAF
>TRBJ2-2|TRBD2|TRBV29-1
SVVASGSTGELF
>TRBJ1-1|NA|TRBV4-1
ASSHKQGKGYTEAF
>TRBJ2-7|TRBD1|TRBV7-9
ASSLFPGQEATYEQY
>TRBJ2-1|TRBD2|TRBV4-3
ASSQSAGGYNEQF
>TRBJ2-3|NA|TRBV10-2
ASSEGGDTQY
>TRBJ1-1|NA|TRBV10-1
ASSELTYTEAF
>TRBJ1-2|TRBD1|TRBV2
ASSEDDRASIYGYT
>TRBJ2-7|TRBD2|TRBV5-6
ASSQGLAGGDEQY
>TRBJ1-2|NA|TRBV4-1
ASSQDRRQVNYGYT
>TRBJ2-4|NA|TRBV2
ASSVPRTALAKNIQY
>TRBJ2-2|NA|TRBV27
ASGNLPEGELF
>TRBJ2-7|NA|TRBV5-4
ASSGRGGPPYEQY
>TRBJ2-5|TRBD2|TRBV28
ASKLAGGQETQY
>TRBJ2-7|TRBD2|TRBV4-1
ASSQERGRDTYEQY
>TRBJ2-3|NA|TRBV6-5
ASSPTLASTDTQY
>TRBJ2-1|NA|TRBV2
ASQGSFDNEQF
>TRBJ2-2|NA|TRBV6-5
ASSASSPTGELF
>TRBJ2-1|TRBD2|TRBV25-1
ASTLAGEEQF
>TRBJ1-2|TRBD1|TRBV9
ASKGQNYGYT
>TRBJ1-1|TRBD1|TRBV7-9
ASTTGQGDTEAF
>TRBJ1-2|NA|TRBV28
ASSGNKDLYYGYT
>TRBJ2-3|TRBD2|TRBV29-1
SVGGLAVVRTDTQY
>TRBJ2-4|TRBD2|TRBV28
ASSLAAGQLAKNIQY
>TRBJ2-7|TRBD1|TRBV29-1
SVSGTGVYEQY
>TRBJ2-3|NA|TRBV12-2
ASRWTSGRTYATDTQY
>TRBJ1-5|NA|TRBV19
ASKSAGYSNQPQH
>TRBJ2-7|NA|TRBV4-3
ASSQDRQSLSYEQY
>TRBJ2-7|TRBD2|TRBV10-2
ASRGLAGEYEQY
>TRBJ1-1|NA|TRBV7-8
ASSLFPTRETEAF
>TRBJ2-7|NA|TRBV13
ASSLEGEVGYEQY
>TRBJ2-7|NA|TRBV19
ASSMYGSDEQY
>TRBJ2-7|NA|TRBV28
ASRLGGSYEQY
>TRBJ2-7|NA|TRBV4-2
ASSPGGNYEQY
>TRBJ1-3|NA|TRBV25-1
ASSEGSSGNTIY
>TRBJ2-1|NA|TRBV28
ASSLFQGEESAEQF